The 23 T cell receptor beta chains reported below all come from one sample, sequenced in a study of human T cells and chemical hapten exposure. TCRdb called the RACE reads again in MiXCR, with one record for every CDR3 protein. Among a few hundred thousand distinct CDR3 sequences listed, about 6% were seen once. This sample's time point: patch test 2, 6 weeks after DPC sensitization. Sample treatment: therapeutic diphenylcyclopropenone sensitization with weekly scalp DPC. Specimen: whole blood, collected in connection with sensitization to the hapten diphenylcyclopropenone (DPC). The receptors originated from a woman between 18 and 30 years old with alopecia areata. Some clones in this sample may be carry-over from other donors' samples.

This clonotype was recorded at least ten times. V usage is TRBV11-2 and J usage is TRBJ2-3, with 7 bases fitting TRBD2. The CDR3 has 14 residues. Germline V gene sequence: CDR1 SGHAT, CDR2 FQNNGV. The V segment lost 3 bases and the J segment 4 bases; nucleotides outside the gene matches: 4. CDR3: CASSLTGGPDTQYF. CDR3 DNA sequence: TGTGCCAGCAGCTTGACGGGAGGCCCAGATACGCAGTATTTT.

This clonotype was picked up many times. The V call is TRBV18, the J call TRBJ2-3; the match to TRBD2 covers 9 bases. Germline lookup yields CDR1 KGHSH and CDR2 LQKENI. CDR3 length equals 16 residues. With V trimmed by 4 bases and J by 4 bases, 9 bases remained unmatched. The CDR3 nucleotides are TGTGCCAGCTCACAAGGCCGAGCGGGGGGCGCAGATACGCAGTATTTT. Amino acid sequence: CASSQGRAGGADTQYF.

This clonotype was seen a few times. The chain carries TRBV6-6 and TRBJ2-5; the match to TRBD1 covers 8 bases. The CDR3 is 15 amino acids. The J segment lost 3 bases and the V segment lost 2 bases, leaving 5 bases of the junction unmatched. CDR1 is MNHNY and CDR2 is SVGAGI in the germline V gene (reference sequence). CDR3 protein: CASSYVLTGEETQYF. CDR3 in DNA: TGTGCCAGCAGTTACGTCCTGACAGGGGAAGAGACCCAGTACTTC.

CDR3 in DNA: TGTGCCAGCAGCCAAGGACTTGGAAGCTACGAGCAGTACTTC. This gives the protein CASSQGLGSYEQYF. V gene TRBV3-1 combines with J gene TRBJ2-7, with D uncertain. Germline V gene lookup returns CDR1 LGHDT and CDR2 YNNKEL (reference sequence). V was clipped by 1 base and J by 3 bases, with 10 bases between them. CDR3 length: 14 amino acids.

In this sample, this clonotype turned up a few times. J is TRBJ1-5 and V is TRBV27; a weak D match, TRBD1 (5 bases). Germline assignment: CDR1 MNHEY and CDR2 SMNVEV (reference sequence). This CDR3 is 14 amino acids long. Deletions cut 5 bases from V and 2 bases from J, with 10 bases between. The CDR3 DNA sequence: TGTGCCAGCAGTCCTTGGGGCGGCAATCAGCCCCAGCATTTT. It encodes CASSPWGGNQPQHF.

This chain links TRBV6-2 or TRBV6-3 with TRBJ2-6, with TRBD1 identical over 9 bases. V lost 6 bases, J lost 3 bases, and 0 bases stayed unmatched. The CDR3 runs to 14 residues. Germline V CDR1 and CDR2: MNHEY, SVGEGT. CDR3 DNA: TGTGCCAGCAGGGACAGGGGTGGGGCCAACGTCCTGACTTTC. As protein: CASRDRGGANVLTF.

This clonotype was seen a few times. J is TRBJ2-7 and V is TRBV6-5, with TRBD2 matching 8 bases. V trimming: 0 bases; J trimming: 0 bases; junction bases outside the gene matches: 13. Germline loops: CDR1 MNHEY, CDR2 SVGAGI. The CDR3 is made up of 19 amino acids. The CDR3 nucleotides read TGTGCCAGCAGTTACTCAGAAACGGGGGGGATTATTCCCTCCTACGAGCAGTACTTC. This encodes CASSYSETGGIIPSYEQYF.

This clonotype was recorded many times. The chain couples TRBV7-2 to TRBJ2-3, with 8 bases fitting TRBD2. Germline V lookup: CDR1 SGHTA, CDR2 FQGNSA. The CDR3 extends over 15 amino acids. J gave up 5 bases and V 2 bases, and 6 bases lay outside the gene matches. Here the CDR3 DNA reads TGTGCCAGCAGCTTAAACGGTGCGGGGGGAGATACGCAGTATTTT. Protein: CASSLNGAGGDTQYF.

This sequence joins TRBV6-2 or TRBV6-3 and TRBJ2-1; 8 nucleotides match TRBD2. The length of the CDR3 is 13 residues. V lost 10 bases to trimming and J lost 7 bases; unmatched junction nucleotides: 9. From germline, CDR1 is MNHEY and CDR2 SVGEGT. CDR3 sequence reads: CAISPGGLNEQFF. CDR3 nucleotides: TGTGCCATCTCCCCGGGGGGGCTAAATGAGCAGTTCTTC.

The V call is TRBV13, the J call TRBJ1-1; the D gene is possibly TRBD1 (5 bases). V dropped 8 bases and J dropped 3 bases, with 13 bases sitting between them. Germline CDR1 reads PRHDT; CDR2 reads FYEKMQ (reference sequence). The CDR3 is made up of 13 amino acids. CDR3: CASASGPDTEAFF. The DNA for the CDR3 is TGTGCCAGCGCCTCAGGGCCCGACACTGAAGCTTTCTTT.

This rearrangement joins TRBV7-2 to TRBJ2-5, with a possible D match to TRBD2 (6 bases). The V gene lost 4 bases and the J gene lost 5 bases, with 20 bases spanning the gap. Germline CDR1 SGHTA, CDR2 FQGNSA. CDR3 length: 16 amino acids. CDR3 sequence: CASSWPGVPTYETQYF. CDR3 in DNA: TGTGCCAGCAGCTGGCCGGGGGTCCCCACCTACGAGACCCAGTACTTC.

The chain links TRBV9 to TRBJ1-6, with a possible D match to TRBD1 (6 bases). CDR1 and CDR2 (germline): SGDLS, YYNGEE. The CDR3 contains 18 residues. Trimming took off 4 bases at V and 0 bases at J, with 17 bases between the two ends. Here the CDR3 DNA reads TGTGCCAGCAGCTACCCCAGGGGCTTTAGCTCCTATAATTCACCCCTCCACTTT. Translating it yields CASSYPRGFSSYNSPLHF.

There are a few counts of this clonotype. The chain combines TRBV7-8 with TRBJ1-1; 10 nucleotides match TRBD1. In germline, CDR1 is SGHVS, CDR2 FQNEAQ. CDR3 length: 19 amino acids. The trim removed 5 bases at V and 0 bases at J, leaving 15 bases unmatched. The DNA of the CDR3 is TGTGCCAGCAGCCCCCACTCAGGACAGGGGGTGACAATGAACACTGAAGCTTTCTTT. Protein sequence: CASSPHSGQGVTMNTEAFF.

This chain joins TRBV13 and TRBJ2-1, with 10 bases fitting TRBD1. With V trimmed by 3 bases and J by 8 bases, 7 bases remained unmatched. There are 15 residues in the CDR3. From germline, CDR1 is PRHDT and CDR2 FYEKMQ (reference sequence). The CDR3 region has the DNA TGTGCCAGCAGCTTCTCCGGGACAGGGGCGGATGAGCAGTTCTTC. Translated: CASSFSGTGADEQFF.

This clonotype showed up many times. The chain uses TRBV6-5 and TRBJ2-7, with 8 bases matching TRBD1. CDR3 size: 14 residues. The V segment lost 5 bases and the J segment 1 base; nucleotides outside the gene matches: 4. Germline V gives CDR1 MNHEY, CDR2 SVGAGI. DNA of the CDR3: TGTGCCAGCAGTCGACAGGGGCCGTCCTACGAGCAGTACTTC. Protein product: CASSRQGPSYEQYF.

This clonotype occurred a few times. This chain connects TRBV15 to TRBJ2-5; D gene unclear. This CDR3 contains 14 residues. Germline values: CDR1 LNHNV, CDR2 YYDKDF (reference sequence). Trimming removed 0 bases from V and 1 base from J, with 6 bases in between. CDR3 sequence reads: CATSRERPQETQYF. In DNA, the CDR3 is TGTGCCACCAGCAGAGAGAGGCCCCAAGAGACCCAGTACTTC.

The gene calls are TRBV18 and TRBJ1-1; D remains ambiguous. Germline V gene data show CDR1 as KGHSH and CDR2 as LQKENI. With 2 bases removed from V and 0 bases from J, the gap between germline ends came to 16 bases. CDR3 size: 17 residues. The CDR3 protein is CASSPDWGTLMNTEAFF. CDR3 in DNA: TGTGCCAGCTCACCAGATTGGGGAACACTCATGAACACTGAAGCTTTCTTT.

This clonotype was seen only a few times. The chain combines TRBV7-9 with TRBJ1-6, with TRBD1 matching over 7 bases. CDR1 and CDR2 from the germline V gene are SEHNR and FQNEAQ (reference sequence). J lost 11 bases, V lost 1 base, and 8 bases had no gene match. The CDR3 extends over 15 amino acids. The CDR3 DNA reads TGTGCCAGCAGCTTAGGTGACAGGGAGGAAACACCCCTCCACTTT. Translation gives CASSLGDREETPLHF.

This clonotype was counted only a few times. CDR3 DNA: TGTGCCAGCAGCGCCGACCGAAGGGGCTTAAACATTCAGTACTTC. Its protein is CASSADRRGLNIQYF. The rearrangement joins TRBV2 to TRBJ2-4, with D possibly being TRBD1 (5 bases). The germline gives CDR1 SNHLY, CDR2 FYNNEI. CDR3 length equals 15 residues. Between the trimmed V and J ends, which lost 6 bases and 6 bases, there was a span of 18 bases.

This clonotype appeared many times. The V gene is TRBV9, the J gene TRBJ1-2, with D unresolved. The V gene's germline CDR1 is SGDLS and CDR2 YYNGEE. V lost 4 bases and J 1 base, leaving 11 bases between the germline ends. The CDR3 has 14 amino acids. CDR3 sequence (DNA): TGTGCCAGCAGCATGACGGGAGGTAACTATGGCTACACCTTC. Its protein is CASSMTGGNYGYTF.

The V and J genes are TRBV9 and TRBJ1-6, with a weak D call TRBD1 (5 bases). The CDR3 runs 18 residues. V dropped 2 bases and J dropped 0 bases, with 15 bases sitting between them. CDR1 is SGDLS, CDR2 YYNGEE, per germline. CDR3 sequence (DNA): TGTGCCAGCAGCGTTCTCTTCCAGGGTAGCTCCTATAATTCACCCCTCCACTTT. Residues: CASSVLFQGSSYNSPLHF.

This clonotype turned up a few times. The gene calls are TRBV7-2 and TRBJ1-3; TRBD1 matches at 10 bases. Germline V lookup: CDR1 SGHTA, CDR2 FQGNSA. The ends lost 5 bases at V and 2 bases at J; junction bases unmatched: 9. CDR3 length equals 17 residues. CDR3 residues: CASSPLGQGNAGNTIYF. CDR3 DNA: TGTGCCAGCAGCCCCCTGGGACAGGGGAACGCTGGAAACACCATATATTTT.

The V gene is TRBV6-1, the J gene TRBJ1-6; D ambiguous. The germline V gene encodes CDR1 MNHNS and CDR2 SASEGT. With 7 bases removed from V and 5 bases from J, the gap between germline ends came to 9 bases. CDR3 length: 13 amino acids. The DNA for the CDR3 is TGTGCCAGCAAGGAGGGCCATAATTCACCCCTCCACTTT. This gives the protein CASKEGHNSPLHF.